The sample holds a few counts of the clone carrying this T cell receptor beta chain. The target antigen is unknown. This sample is drawn from a study of T cell repertoires in cytomegalovirus infection. Study-wide background: Well-studied HLA-B-restricted epitopes and recently identified HLA-C-restricted epitopes of CMV were both used in the study.

CDR3 length: 13 residues. J lost 2 bases, V lost 6 bases, and 2 bases had no gene match. TCRdb fed the reads into MiXCR, producing one record per CDR3 protein. Here the sample spans 310,000 or so distinct CDR3 sequences, about 25% being singletons. The material sequenced was cultured PBMCs, taken from culture after CMV antigen stimulation. This clonotype was obtained from a human donor in good health (CMV status not recorded). Some clones in this sample may be carry-over from other donors' samples. This chain links TRBV12-3 or TRBV12-4 with TRBJ2-5; 8 positions match TRBD1. The CDR3 here is CASRGQEQETQYF. The DNA of the CDR3 is TGTGCCAGCAGGGGACAGGAACAAGAGACCCAGTACTTC.